This T cell receptor (beta chain) was captured in a study of T cells in Graves' hyperthyroidism and ophthalmopathy. Study-wide results and limits: Researchers found most expanded thyroid clonotypes above 0.001 in blood as well.

Trimming took 4 bases from V and 3 from J; bases not matched to a gene: 17. The CDR3 length is 19 residues. Germline-derived CDR1 and CDR2 are SGHRS and YFSETQ. A remark on this clonotype: Its cognate antigen is unknown.

The PBMCs studied were ones that came from 9 to 10 ml fresh peripheral blood. The TCR beta CDR3 regions underwent amplification using RNA transcripts as the source. In the first-round RT-PCR of the TCR CDR3, the HTBI primer set was used. Each CDR3 protein gets one entry after TCRdb re-called the multiplex PCR reads with MiXCR. The table has 300,000 or so distinct CDR3 sequences, 21% seen once. The TCR sequence derives from a woman in her forties or fifties with Graves' hyperthyroidism. The J gene is TRBJ2-5, the V gene TRBV5-1, with 11 positions matching TRBD2. Material: blood. CDR3 sequence: CASSRSGTLAGGREETQYF. As DNA, the CDR3 is TGCGCCAGCAGCAGATCCGGGACATTAGCGGGAGGGAGGGAAGAGACCCAGTACTTC.